This TCR beta chain was documented in a study of T cell responses to AZD1222 COVID-19 vaccine. There are 23 residues in the CDR3. Assay: immunoSEQ multiplex PCR; the TCRdb copy retains only in-frame clones and omits some. Among roughly 53,000 clones, approximately 85% were seen once, and the ten largest hold roughly 19%. The specimen was peripheral blood, collected on day 0 of MenACWY control vaccination. The rearrangement joins TRBV21-1 to TRBJ2-4. TRBV21-1 is a known pseudogene. The source is an adult in good health. This CDR3 reads CASSTLLERLGCEGPLAKNIQYF. The CDR3 bases are TGTGCCAGCAGCACTCTCCTTGAGAGATTGGGGTGTGAGGGGCCACTAGCCAAAAACATTCAGTACTTC.